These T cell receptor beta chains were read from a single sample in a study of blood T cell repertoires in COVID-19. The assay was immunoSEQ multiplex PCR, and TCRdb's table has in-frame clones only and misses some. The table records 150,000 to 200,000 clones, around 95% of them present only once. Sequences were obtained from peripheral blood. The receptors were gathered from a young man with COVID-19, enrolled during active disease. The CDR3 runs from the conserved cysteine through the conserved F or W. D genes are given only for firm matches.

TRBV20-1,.,CSARGASSPVF
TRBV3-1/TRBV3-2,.,CASSQDWRGVETQYF
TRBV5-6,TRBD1,CASSHRGLAGANVLTF
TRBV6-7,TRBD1,CASSPTGGNYGYTF
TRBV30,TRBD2,CAWSPAGGPSDTQYF
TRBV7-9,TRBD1,CASSLAGGSEAFF
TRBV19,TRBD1,CASSQGGLNTEAFF
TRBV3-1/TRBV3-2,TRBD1,CASSALVGQGGNTEAFF
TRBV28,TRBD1,CASSRGTGSLNTEAFF
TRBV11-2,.,CASSTRTENTEAFF
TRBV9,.,CASSEAQGFHNYGYTF
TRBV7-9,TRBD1,CASSLALQGKNEQFF
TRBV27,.,CASSLVGPFSGNTIYF
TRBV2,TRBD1,CASCLGTGNGYTF
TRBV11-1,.,CASSLHQSNTEAFF
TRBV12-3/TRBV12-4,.,CASRATDKGYAFF
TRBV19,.,CASSPSFNEKLFF
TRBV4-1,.,CASSQDQEAANTGELFF
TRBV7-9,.,CASSASGTHPDEQFF
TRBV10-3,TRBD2,CAIRGLVGQTSTDTQYF
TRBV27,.,CASTPGLGTEAFF
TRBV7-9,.,CASSLAHGDTEAFF
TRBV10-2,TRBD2,CASSRTSGISSSYNEQFF
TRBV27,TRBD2,CASTRLAGGPGIQYF
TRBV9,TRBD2,CASSVSGGLYNEQFF
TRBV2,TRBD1,CASSRIRGHYEQYF
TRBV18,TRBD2,CASSNQLAGYEQYF
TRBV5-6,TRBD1,CASSAGRRGRGVPQHF
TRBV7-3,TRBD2,CASSQRASGVGTQYF
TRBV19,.,CASSLGHRVGETQYF
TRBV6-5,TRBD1,CASSRGAANQPQHF